This TCR beta chain was profiled in a study of graft-versus-host responses after intestinal transplantation. Notes on the study in general: Early after transplant, HvG clones declined as circulating GvH clones peaked.

The protocol was immunoSEQ multiplex PCR, while the TCRdb copy is restricted to in-frame clones and leaves out a portion. The sample includes more than 50,000 clones, roughly nine tenths of them seen just once. On this clone itself: Its antigen is not identified.

The V segment lost 6 bases and the J segment 9 bases; nucleotides outside the gene matches: 11. Germline lookup yields CDR1 MNHNS and CDR2 SASEGT. CDR3 length: 15 amino acids. Investigators treated the graft tissue so that it released intraepithelial and lamina propria lymphocytes. This chain connects TRBV6-1 to TRBJ1-6; the match to TRBD1 covers 7 bases. This clonotype was obtained from a human patient who received an intestinal transplant, so some T cells may come from the graft donor. Sequencing used ileum tissue, obtained about 350 days after transplant. The CDR3 loop reads CASREGAGGGSPLHF. The CDR3 region has the DNA TGTGCCAGCAGAGAGGGGGCTGGAGGTGGTTCACCCCTCCACTTT.